These T cell receptor beta chains were read from a single sample in a study of CD8 T cells in ankylosing spondylitis. TCRdb itself ran the 5' RACE reads through MiXCR, one entry per CDR3 protein. There are 40,000 to 55,000 distinct CDR3 sequences in the sample; 6% to 7.5% occur only once, and about 8.5% lies in the top ten. The sample taken for sequencing was blood, either unsorted or a sorted T cell fraction (not recorded which). The receptors originated from a female donor with ankylosing spondylitis or in good health (not recorded which). CDR3s include the opening cysteine and the closing phenylalanine or tryptophan.

V gene | CDR3 protein
TRBV14 | CASSRSTGSPQHF
TRBV3-1 | CASSQDLGGRGNTIYF
TRBV29-1 | CSVGTGPGELFF
TRBV10-3 | CAIRAAGTYNEQFF
TRBV6-5 | CASRYGLAGGPGDTQYF
TRBV29-1 | CSVDGGYGYTF
TRBV5-1 | CASSLNGGPIDTQYF
TRBV10-2 | CASSETSEKLFF
TRBV9 | CASSLAVTGEKLFF
TRBV5-1 | CASSLARQNTEAFF
TRBV5-1 | CASSLTSGGNKYNEQFF
TRBV5-1 | CASRTDRGSLEAFF
TRBV18 | CASSPGSYSGNTIYF
TRBV27 | CASSTGTGDIQYF
TRBV6-5 | CASSYSAGWITIYF
TRBV20-1 | CSASLRAEEAFF
TRBV6-1 | CASRRDSRAEAFF
TRBV28 | CASSLRENIQYF
TRBV5-1 | CASSLSEGTNYGYTF
TRBV5-1 | CASSLETLAGGRTDTQYF
TRBV5-1 | CASSLIDPSDGYTF
TRBV20-1 | CSARLLIGEKLFF
TRBV21-1 | CASDNYEQYF
TRBV7-9 | CASSFKGQGAPQETQYF
TRBV7-6 | CASSSQYSGGGETQYF
TRBV12-3/TRBV12-4 | CASTIGLAGLTDTQYF
TRBV5-1 | CASSSSGTGMYEQYF